This TCR beta chain stems from a study of blood T cell repertoires in COVID-19. Turning to the study itself: Samples taken during acute and convalescent COVID-19 were collected in the United States, Italy and Spain. The analysed material was cDNA or gDNA that came from T cells, B-cell-depleted T cells, or PBMCs.

Original data processing: The assay estimated nucleated cells by amplifying reference gene primers. The table came from immunoSEQ multiplex PCR; TCRdb's copy has only in-frame clones and leaves some out. From that table come the V and J calls and clone size; the DNA was used to work out D and trimming. The sample contains fewer than 150,000 clones, around 87% of which appear only once. This CDR3 is built from 15 residues. Germline CDR1 is LNHDA and CDR2 is SQIVND (reference sequence). The ends lost 2 bases at V and 6 bases at J; junction bases unmatched: 8. The TCR originated in a woman aged 40 to 50 with acute or convalescent COVID-19. The chain combines TRBV19 with TRBJ1-2; 8 positions match TRBD1. Sequencing was performed on peripheral blood. CDR3 sequence reads: CASSIPPQGAHGYTF. CDR3 bases: TGTGCCAGTAGTATACCCCCGCAGGGGGCACATGGCTACACCTTC.